This is a list of T cell receptor beta chains from one sample in a study of cytomegalovirus exposure and HLA in healthy donors. Assay: immunoSEQ multiplex PCR; the TCRdb copy retains only in-frame clones and omits some. The sample includes around 150,000 clones, just under 80% of them seen just once. Sequenced: PBMCs. Source of these receptors: a male donor in good health and CMV-seronegative. Each CDR3 is given without its conserved first and last residue. A D gene is named only where the DNA matches it firmly.

V: TRBV10-3; D: TRBD1; J: TRBJ1-5; CDR3: AIGQVGYQPQH
V: TRBV9; D: .; J: TRBJ2-2; CDR3: ASSVNSFTGELF
V: TRBV7-2; D: .; J: TRBJ1-1; CDR3: ASSQHTGRGTEAF
V: TRBV30; D: TRBD1; J: TRBJ1-4; CDR3: AWSIGTGLEKLF
V: TRBV19; D: TRBD1; J: TRBJ1-5; CDR3: ASREGQLYNQPQH
V: TRBV6-6; D: .; J: TRBJ1-4; CDR3: ASNPRGREEKLF
V: TRBV27; D: TRBD2; J: TRBJ2-3; CDR3: ASSSLAGVSTDTQY
V: TRBV6-5; D: .; J: TRBJ2-5; CDR3: ASSYRPSIGGTQY
V: TRBV5-8; D: TRBD1; J: TRBJ1-5; CDR3: ASSFTGGNQPQH
V: TRBV19; D: TRBD1; J: TRBJ2-5; CDR3: ASSTGQGGETQY
V: TRBV5-1; D: TRBD2; J: TRBJ2-7; CDR3: ASSLAHSGGAVPYEQY
V: TRBV7-3; D: .; J: TRBJ1-5; CDR3: ASTTVRPQH
V: TRBV7-2; D: .; J: TRBJ2-7; CDR3: ASSLAGGPYYEQY
V: TRBV6-1; D: TRBD2; J: TRBJ2-7; CDR3: ASSTGGAVHEQY
V: TRBV4-1; D: TRBD1; J: TRBJ2-3; CDR3: ASSPKDRGGSDTQY
V: TRBV27; D: .; J: TRBJ2-1; CDR3: ASSLEGLSYNEQF
V: TRBV9; D: .; J: TRBJ1-2; CDR3: ASSLWEGNYGYT